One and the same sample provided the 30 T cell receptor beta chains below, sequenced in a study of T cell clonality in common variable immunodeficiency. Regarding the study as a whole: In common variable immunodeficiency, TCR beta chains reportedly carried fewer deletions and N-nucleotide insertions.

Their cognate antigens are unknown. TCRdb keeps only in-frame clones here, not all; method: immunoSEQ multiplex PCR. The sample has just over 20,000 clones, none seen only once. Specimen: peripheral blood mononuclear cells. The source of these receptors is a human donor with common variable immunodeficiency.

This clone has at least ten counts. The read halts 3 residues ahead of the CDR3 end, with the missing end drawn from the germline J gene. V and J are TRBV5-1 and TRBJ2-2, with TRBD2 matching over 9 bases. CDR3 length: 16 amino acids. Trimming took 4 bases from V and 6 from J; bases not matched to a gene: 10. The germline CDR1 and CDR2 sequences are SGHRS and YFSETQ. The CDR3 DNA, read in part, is TGCGCCAGCAGCCCCCAGCGGGGGGTTAGAGCCGGGGAG. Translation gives CASSPQRGVRAGE. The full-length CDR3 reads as CASSPQRGVRAGELFF.

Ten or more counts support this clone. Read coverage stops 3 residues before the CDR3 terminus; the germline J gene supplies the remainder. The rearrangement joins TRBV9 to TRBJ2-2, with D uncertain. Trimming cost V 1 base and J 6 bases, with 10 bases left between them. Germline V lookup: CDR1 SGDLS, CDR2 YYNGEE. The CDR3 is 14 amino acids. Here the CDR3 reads CASSVLQEAGELFF. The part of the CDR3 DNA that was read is TGTGCCAGCAGCGTACTCCAGGAAGCCGGGGAG.

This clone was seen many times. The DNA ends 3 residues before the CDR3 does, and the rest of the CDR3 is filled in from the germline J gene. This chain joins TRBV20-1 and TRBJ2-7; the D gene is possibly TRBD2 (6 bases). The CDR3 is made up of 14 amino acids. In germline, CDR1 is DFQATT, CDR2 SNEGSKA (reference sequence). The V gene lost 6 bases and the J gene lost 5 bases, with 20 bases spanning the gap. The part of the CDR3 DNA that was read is TGCAGTGCGCAGGAGGGGCGAGTTAGGAACGAG. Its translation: CSAQEGRVRNE. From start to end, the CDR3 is CSAQEGRVRNEQYF.

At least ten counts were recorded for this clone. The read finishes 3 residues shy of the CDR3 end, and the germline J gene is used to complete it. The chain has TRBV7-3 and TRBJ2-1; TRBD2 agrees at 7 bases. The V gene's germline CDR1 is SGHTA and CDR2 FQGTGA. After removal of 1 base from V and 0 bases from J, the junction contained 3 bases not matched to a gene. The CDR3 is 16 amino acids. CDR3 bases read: TGTGCCAGCAGCTTAAGCGGGGGTGTCTCCTACAATGAG. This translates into CASSLSGGVSYNE. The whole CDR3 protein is CASSLSGGVSYNEQFF.

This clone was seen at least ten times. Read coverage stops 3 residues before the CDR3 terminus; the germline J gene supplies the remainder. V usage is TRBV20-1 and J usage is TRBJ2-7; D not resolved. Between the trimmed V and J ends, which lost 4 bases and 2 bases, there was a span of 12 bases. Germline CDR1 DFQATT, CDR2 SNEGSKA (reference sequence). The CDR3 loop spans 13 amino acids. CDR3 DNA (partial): TGCAGTGCTATAGTATACAGTGCCTACGAG. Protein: CSAIVYSAYE. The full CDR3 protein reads CSAIVYSAYEQYF.

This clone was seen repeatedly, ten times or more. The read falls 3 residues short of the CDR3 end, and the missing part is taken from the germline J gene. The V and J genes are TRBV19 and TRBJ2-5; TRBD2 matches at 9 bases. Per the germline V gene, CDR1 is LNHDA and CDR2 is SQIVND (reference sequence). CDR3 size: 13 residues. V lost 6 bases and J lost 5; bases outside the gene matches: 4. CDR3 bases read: TGTGCCAGTAGCCTAGCGGGGAGGGAGACC. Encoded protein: CASSLAGRET. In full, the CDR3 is CASSLAGRETQYF.

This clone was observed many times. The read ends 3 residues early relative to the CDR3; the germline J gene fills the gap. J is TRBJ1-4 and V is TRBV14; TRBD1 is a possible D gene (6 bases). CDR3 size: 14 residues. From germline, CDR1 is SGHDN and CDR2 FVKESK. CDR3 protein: CASSPWGRGRGLFF. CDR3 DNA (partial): TGTGCCAGCAGCCCCTGGGGCAGGGGCCGGGGA.

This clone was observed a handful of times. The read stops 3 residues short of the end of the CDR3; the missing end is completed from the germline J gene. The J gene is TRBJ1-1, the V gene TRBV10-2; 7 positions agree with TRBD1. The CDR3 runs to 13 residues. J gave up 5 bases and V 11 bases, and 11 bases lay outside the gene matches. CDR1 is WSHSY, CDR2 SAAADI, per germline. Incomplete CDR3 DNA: TGCGCCTCACTGAACCCAGGGGGTACTGAA. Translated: CASLNPGGTE. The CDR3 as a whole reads CASLNPGGTEAFF.

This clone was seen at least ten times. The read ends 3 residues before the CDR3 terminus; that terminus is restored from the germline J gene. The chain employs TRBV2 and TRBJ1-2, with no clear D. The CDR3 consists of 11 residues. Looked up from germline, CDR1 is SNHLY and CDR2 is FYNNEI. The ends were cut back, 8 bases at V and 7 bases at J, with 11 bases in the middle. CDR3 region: CASLWAGGYTF. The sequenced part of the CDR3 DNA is TGTGCCAGCCTATGGGCCGGTGGC. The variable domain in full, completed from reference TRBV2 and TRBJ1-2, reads EPEVTQTPSHQVTQMGQEVILRCVPISNHLYFYWYRQILGQKVEFLVSFYNNEISEKSEIFDDQFSVERPDGSNFTLKIRSTKLEDSAMYFCASLWAGGYTFGSGTRLTVV.

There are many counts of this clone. The covered CDR3 bases are TGTGCCAGCAGCTTAGTAAGTCAGGGCGTCTATGGC. As protein: CASSLVSQGVYG. The whole CDR3 region reads CASSLVSQGVYGYTF. The chain uses TRBV13 and TRBJ1-2; maybe TRBD1 (5 bases). The read halts 3 residues ahead of the CDR3 end, with the missing end drawn from the germline J gene. Germline CDR1 PRHDT, CDR2 FYEKMQ (reference sequence). This CDR3 has 15 amino acids. Trimming pared 1 base from V and 4 bases from J, leaving 13 bases between.

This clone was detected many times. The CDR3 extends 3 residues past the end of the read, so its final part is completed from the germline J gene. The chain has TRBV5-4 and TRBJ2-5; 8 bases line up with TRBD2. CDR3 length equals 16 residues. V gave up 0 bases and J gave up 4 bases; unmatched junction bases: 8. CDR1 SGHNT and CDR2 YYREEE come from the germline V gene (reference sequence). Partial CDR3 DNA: TGTGCCAGCAGCTTGGTCGGAGCGGGGGAGGGAGAGACC. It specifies CASSLVGAGEGET. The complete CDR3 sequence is CASSLVGAGEGETQYF.

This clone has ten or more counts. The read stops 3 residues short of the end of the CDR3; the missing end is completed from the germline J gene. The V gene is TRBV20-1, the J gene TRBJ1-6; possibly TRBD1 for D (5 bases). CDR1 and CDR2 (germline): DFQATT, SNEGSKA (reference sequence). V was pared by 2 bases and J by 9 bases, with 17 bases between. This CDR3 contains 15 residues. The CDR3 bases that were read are TGCAGTGCTAGAATTTTAGTTCAGGGAAGTTCACCC. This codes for CSARILVQGSSP. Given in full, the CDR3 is CSARILVQGSSPLHF.

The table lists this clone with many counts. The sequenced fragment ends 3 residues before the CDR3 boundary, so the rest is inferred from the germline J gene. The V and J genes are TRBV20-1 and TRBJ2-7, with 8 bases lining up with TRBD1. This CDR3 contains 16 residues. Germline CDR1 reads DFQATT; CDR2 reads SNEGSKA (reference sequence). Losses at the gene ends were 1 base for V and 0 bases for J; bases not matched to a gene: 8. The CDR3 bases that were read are TGCAGTGCTAGAGGTCTCGCAGGGGGCCTCTCCTACGAG. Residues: CSARGLAGGLSYE. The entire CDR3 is CSARGLAGGLSYEQYF.

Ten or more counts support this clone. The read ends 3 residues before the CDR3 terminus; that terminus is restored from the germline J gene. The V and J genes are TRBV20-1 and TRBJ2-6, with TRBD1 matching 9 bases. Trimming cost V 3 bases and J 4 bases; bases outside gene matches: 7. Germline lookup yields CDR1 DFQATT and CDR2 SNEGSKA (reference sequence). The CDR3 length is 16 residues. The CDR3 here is CSASGTGRYGANVLTF. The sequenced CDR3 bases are TGCAGTGCTAGCGGGACAGGGAGGTACGGGGCCAACGTC.

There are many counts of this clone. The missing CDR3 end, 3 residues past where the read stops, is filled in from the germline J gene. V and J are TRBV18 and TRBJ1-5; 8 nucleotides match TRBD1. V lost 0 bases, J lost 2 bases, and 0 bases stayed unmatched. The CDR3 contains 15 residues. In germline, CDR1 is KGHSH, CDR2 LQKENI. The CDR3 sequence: CASSPPGQGNQPQHF. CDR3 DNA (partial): TGTGCCAGCTCACCACCGGGACAGGGCAATCAGCCC.

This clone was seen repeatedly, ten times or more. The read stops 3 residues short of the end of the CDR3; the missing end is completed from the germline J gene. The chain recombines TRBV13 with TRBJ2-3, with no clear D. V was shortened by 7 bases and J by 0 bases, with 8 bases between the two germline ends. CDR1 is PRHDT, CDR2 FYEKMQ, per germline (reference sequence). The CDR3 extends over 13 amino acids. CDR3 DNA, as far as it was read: TGTGCCAGCATCGGGTCTAGCACAGATACG. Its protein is CASIGSSTDT. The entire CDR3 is CASIGSSTDTQYF.

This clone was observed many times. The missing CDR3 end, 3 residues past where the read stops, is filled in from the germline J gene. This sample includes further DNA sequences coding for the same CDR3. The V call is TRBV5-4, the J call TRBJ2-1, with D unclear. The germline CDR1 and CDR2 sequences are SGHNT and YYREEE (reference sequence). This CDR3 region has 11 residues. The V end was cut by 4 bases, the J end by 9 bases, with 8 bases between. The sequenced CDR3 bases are TGTGCCAGCAGCCGTCCCGGTGAG. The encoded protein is CASSRPGE. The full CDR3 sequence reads CASSRPGEQFF.

The part of the CDR3 DNA that was read is TGCAGTGCATATGCGTTGAGGGGTGGGGAGTATCCTCAGCCC. Translating it yields CSAYALRGGEYPQP. The CDR3 reads in full as CSAYALRGGEYPQPQHF. This chain uses TRBV20-1 with TRBJ1-5; D may be TRBD1 (5 bases). The missing CDR3 end, 3 residues past where the read stops, is filled in from the germline J gene. Deletions cut 6 bases from V and 6 bases from J, with 27 bases between. The CDR3 runs 17 residues. Per germline, CDR1 DFQATT and CDR2 SNEGSKA (reference sequence).

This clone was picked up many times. The part of the CDR3 DNA that was read is TGCAGTGCTAGAGGCGGCGGGGGGATGCAAGAGACC. As protein: CSARGGGGMQET. The entire CDR3 is CSARGGGGMQETQYF. The gene calls are TRBV20-1 and TRBJ2-5; TRBD2 agrees at 8 bases. The observed sequence ends 3 residues before the CDR3 terminus, with the missing tail filled in from the germline J gene. J lost 2 bases, V lost 1 base, and 6 bases had no gene match. Germline V CDR1 and CDR2: DFQATT, SNEGSKA (reference sequence). CDR3 length: 15 amino acids.

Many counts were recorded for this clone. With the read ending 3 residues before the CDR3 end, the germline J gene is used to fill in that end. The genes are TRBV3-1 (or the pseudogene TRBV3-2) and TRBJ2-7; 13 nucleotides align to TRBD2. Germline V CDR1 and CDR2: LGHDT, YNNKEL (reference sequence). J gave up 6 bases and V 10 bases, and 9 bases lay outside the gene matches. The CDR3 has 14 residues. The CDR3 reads CANRLAGGPGEQYF. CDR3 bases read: TGTGCCAACCGACTAGCGGGGGGACCGGGCGAG.

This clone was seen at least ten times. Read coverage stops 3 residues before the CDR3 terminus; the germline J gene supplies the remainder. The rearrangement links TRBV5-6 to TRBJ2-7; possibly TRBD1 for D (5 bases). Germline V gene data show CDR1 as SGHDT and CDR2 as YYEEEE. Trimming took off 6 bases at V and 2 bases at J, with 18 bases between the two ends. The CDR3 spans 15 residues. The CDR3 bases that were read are TGTGCCAGCACTTTGGGTAATACGGACACCTACGAG. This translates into CASTLGNTDTYE. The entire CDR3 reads CASTLGNTDTYEQYF.

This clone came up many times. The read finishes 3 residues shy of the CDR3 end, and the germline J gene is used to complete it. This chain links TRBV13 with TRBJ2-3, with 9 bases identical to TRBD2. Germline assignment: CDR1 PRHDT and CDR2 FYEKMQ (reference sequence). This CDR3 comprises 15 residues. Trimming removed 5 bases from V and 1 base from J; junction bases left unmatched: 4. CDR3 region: CASSLWTSGTDTQYF. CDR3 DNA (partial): TGTGCCAGCAGCCTATGGACTAGCGGCACAGATACG.

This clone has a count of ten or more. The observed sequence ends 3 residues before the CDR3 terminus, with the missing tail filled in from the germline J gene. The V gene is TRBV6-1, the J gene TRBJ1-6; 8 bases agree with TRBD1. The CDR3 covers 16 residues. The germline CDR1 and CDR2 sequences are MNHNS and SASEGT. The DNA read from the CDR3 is TGTGCCAGCAGTGGGGCCTGGGGACAGGTGGCCGTTGCC. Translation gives CASSGAWGQVAVA. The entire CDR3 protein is CASSGAWGQVAVALHF.

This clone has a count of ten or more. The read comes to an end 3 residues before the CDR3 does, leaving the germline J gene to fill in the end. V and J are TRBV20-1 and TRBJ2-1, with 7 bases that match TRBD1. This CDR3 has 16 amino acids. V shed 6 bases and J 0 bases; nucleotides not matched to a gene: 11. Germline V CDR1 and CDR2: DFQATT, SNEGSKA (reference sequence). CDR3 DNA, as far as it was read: TGCAGTGCGAACGACAGGGCCGCCTACTCCTACAATGAG. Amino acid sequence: CSANDRAAYSYNE. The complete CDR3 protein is CSANDRAAYSYNEQFF.

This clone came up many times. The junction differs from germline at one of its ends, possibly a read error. The CDR3 bases that were read are TGTGCCAGTAATAACACTGGGCATTCTAGCAAACAGCCC. Protein product: CASNNTGHSSKQP. The CDR3 as a whole reads CASNNTGHSSKQPQHF. J is TRBJ1-5 and V is TRBV6-2 or TRBV6-3; no firm D call. The observed sequence ends 3 residues before the CDR3 terminus, with the missing tail filled in from the germline J gene. Per germline, CDR1 MNHEY and CDR2 SVGEGT. The CDR3 has 16 residues.

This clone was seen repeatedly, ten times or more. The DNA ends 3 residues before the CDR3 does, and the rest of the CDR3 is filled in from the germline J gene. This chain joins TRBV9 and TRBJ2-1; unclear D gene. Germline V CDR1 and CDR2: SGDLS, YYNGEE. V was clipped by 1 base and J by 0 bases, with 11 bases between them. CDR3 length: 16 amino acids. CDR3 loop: CASSVTSSRSYNEQFF. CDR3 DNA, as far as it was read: TGTGCCAGCAGCGTAACCAGTTCCCGCTCCTACAATGAG. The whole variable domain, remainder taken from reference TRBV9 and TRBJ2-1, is DSGVTQTPKHLITATGQRVTLRCSPRSGDLSVYWYQQSLDQGLQFLIQYYNGEERAKGNILERFSAQQFPDLHSELNLSSLELGDSALYFCASSVTSSRSYNEQFFGPGTRLTVL.

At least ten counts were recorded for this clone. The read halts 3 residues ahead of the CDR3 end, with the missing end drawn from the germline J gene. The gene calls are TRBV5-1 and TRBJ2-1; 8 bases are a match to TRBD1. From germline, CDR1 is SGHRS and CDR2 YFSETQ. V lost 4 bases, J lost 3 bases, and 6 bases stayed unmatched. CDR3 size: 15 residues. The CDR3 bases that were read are TGCGCCAGCAGCCAGACAGGGGCTTACTACAATGAG. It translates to CASSQTGAYYNE. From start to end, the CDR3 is CASSQTGAYYNEQFF.

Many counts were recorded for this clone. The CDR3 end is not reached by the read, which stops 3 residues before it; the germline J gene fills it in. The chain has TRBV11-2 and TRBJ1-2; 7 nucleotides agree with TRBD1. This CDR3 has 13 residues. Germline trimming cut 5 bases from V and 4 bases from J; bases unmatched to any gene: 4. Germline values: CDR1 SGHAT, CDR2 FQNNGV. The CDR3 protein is CASSLGGLYGYTF. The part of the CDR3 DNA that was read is TGTGCCAGCAGCCTAGGGGGCCTCTATGGC.

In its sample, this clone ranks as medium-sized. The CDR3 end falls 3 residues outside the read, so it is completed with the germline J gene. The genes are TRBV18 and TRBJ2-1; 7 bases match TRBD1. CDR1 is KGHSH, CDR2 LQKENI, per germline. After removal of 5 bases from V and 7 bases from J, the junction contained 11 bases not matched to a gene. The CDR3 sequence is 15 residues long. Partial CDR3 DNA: TGTGCCAGCTCAGGGATGACAGGGTATGAAAATGAG. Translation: CASSGMTGYENE. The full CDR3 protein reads CASSGMTGYENEQFF.

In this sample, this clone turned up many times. The CDR3 DNA, read in part, is TGTGCCAGCAGCCAAATAGGTGGGCTAGCGGAGGGTGAG. This encodes CASSQIGGLAEGE. The whole CDR3 sequence is CASSQIGGLAEGEQFF. This chain uses TRBV4-2 with TRBJ2-1; 7 bases match TRBD2. The read ends 3 residues early relative to the CDR3; the germline J gene fills the gap. CDR3 length: 16 residues. V lost 2 bases and J lost 9; bases outside the gene matches: 13. Germline CDR1 LGHNA, CDR2 YNFKEQ.